These T cell receptor beta chains were read from a single sample in a study of T cells in Graves' hyperthyroidism and ophthalmopathy. TCRdb used MiXCR to reprocess the multiplex PCR reads, holding one entry per CDR3 protein. The sample includes around 350,000 distinct CDR3 sequences, about a sixth of them seen just once. Sequences were obtained from blood. The source is a woman under 30 with Graves' hyperthyroidism that later progressed to Graves' ophthalmopathy. The conserved cysteine and the conserved F or W are not part of the CDR3 here. Fields, in order: V gene, J gene, CDR3 protein.

V gene: TRBV2; J gene: TRBJ1-4; CDR3 protein: ASSTDTGRVNEKLF
V gene: TRBV28; J gene: TRBJ2-7; CDR3 protein: ASSLIGQGRTYEQY
V gene: TRBV6-1; J gene: TRBJ2-5; CDR3 protein: AGNRDTTQETQY
V gene: TRBV30; J gene: TRBJ1-5; CDR3 protein: AWSSPNQPQH
V gene: TRBV2; J gene: TRBJ2-1; CDR3 protein: ASSAGGSPYNEQF
V gene: TRBV5-1; J gene: TRBJ2-1; CDR3 protein: ASSSLKTGGGSNEQF
V gene: TRBV28; J gene: TRBJ1-4; CDR3 protein: ASSFTVATNEKLF
V gene: TRBV3-1; J gene: TRBJ2-7; CDR3 protein: ASRLAGGRSYEQY
V gene: TRBV4-1; J gene: TRBJ1-6; CDR3 protein: ASSHRELSSPLH
V gene: TRBV14; J gene: TRBJ2-5; CDR3 protein: ASSQGRFQETQY
V gene: TRBV12-3/TRBV12-4; J gene: TRBJ1-4; CDR3 protein: ASSSAGTGWRKLF
V gene: TRBV24-1; J gene: TRBJ2-3; CDR3 protein: ATKDSGRARDTQY
V gene: TRBV29-1; J gene: TRBJ2-1; CDR3 protein: SVSKGGSSYNEQF
V gene: TRBV20-1; J gene: TRBJ2-1; CDR3 protein: SASGLGGQHNEQF
V gene: TRBV28; J gene: TRBJ1-1; CDR3 protein: ASSPQTGPRNTEAF
V gene: TRBV7-9; J gene: TRBJ2-1; CDR3 protein: ASSLVAPEQF
V gene: TRBV7-9; J gene: TRBJ2-7; CDR3 protein: ASSLKGGYEQY
V gene: TRBV11-2; J gene: TRBJ2-1; CDR3 protein: ASSSLLAGGLGEQF
V gene: TRBV18; J gene: TRBJ2-3; CDR3 protein: ASSQTGGAADTQY
V gene: TRBV11-3; J gene: TRBJ2-1; CDR3 protein: ASSSRPPEQF
V gene: TRBV6-1; J gene: TRBJ2-1; CDR3 protein: ASSEVGDNNEQF
V gene: TRBV6-1; J gene: TRBJ2-7; CDR3 protein: ASRKQGMVYEQY
V gene: TRBV19; J gene: TRBJ2-5; CDR3 protein: ASSIVGTSGSETQY
V gene: TRBV30; J gene: TRBJ1-5; CDR3 protein: AWGNRNQPQH
V gene: TRBV12-3/TRBV12-4; J gene: TRBJ2-7; CDR3 protein: ASSLGQLYEQY
V gene: TRBV7-8; J gene: TRBJ2-7; CDR3 protein: ASSIAAYSSYEQY
V gene: TRBV6-2/TRBV6-3; J gene: TRBJ1-2; CDR3 protein: ASSSPRTGNYGYT
V gene: TRBV28; J gene: TRBJ1-2; CDR3 protein: ASSIGHNYGYT
V gene: TRBV28; J gene: TRBJ1-2; CDR3 protein: ASSLTLVDWTGHYGYT
V gene: TRBV28; J gene: TRBJ2-5; CDR3 protein: ASRLQGQPQETQY
V gene: TRBV10-3; J gene: TRBJ1-1; CDR3 protein: AITRGMNTEAF
V gene: TRBV2; J gene: TRBJ2-7; CDR3 protein: ASSVTGRNEQY
V gene: TRBV7-2; J gene: TRBJ2-1; CDR3 protein: ASRRYIAGGGSYNEQF
V gene: TRBV2; J gene: TRBJ1-2; CDR3 protein: ASRTEGSGYT
V gene: TRBV6-5; J gene: TRBJ1-5; CDR3 protein: ASSYKRGQPQH
V gene: TRBV7-9; J gene: TRBJ1-3; CDR3 protein: ASRGQDLTSGNTIY
V gene: TRBV28; J gene: TRBJ1-1; CDR3 protein: ASSGSNTEAF
V gene: TRBV20-1; J gene: TRBJ2-3; CDR3 protein: SASGRGRDTQY
V gene: TRBV18; J gene: TRBJ2-6; CDR3 protein: ASSPQRGSGANVLT
V gene: TRBV20-1; J gene: TRBJ1-1; CDR3 protein: SASDEGAEAF
V gene: TRBV2; J gene: TRBJ2-5; CDR3 protein: ASSDGTSGSRSTQY
V gene: TRBV5-1; J gene: TRBJ2-1; CDR3 protein: ASSLDSGRAHGQQF
V gene: TRBV5-1; J gene: TRBJ2-2; CDR3 protein: ASSLFFVLAGETNTGELF
V gene: TRBV6-4; J gene: TRBJ2-2; CDR3 protein: ASSAGTETGELF
V gene: TRBV30; J gene: TRBJ2-3; CDR3 protein: ACTGSTWTDTQY
V gene: TRBV27; J gene: TRBJ1-2; CDR3 protein: ASSFGQGARGYT
V gene: TRBV12-3/TRBV12-4; J gene: TRBJ2-7; CDR3 protein: ASSGGLYTYEQY
V gene: TRBV6-1; J gene: TRBJ2-1; CDR3 protein: ASSYPPSSYNEQF
V gene: TRBV19; J gene: TRBJ2-7; CDR3 protein: ASSIQSGRSYEQY
V gene: TRBV24-1; J gene: TRBJ1-2; CDR3 protein: ASSEGAHGYT
V gene: TRBV6-1; J gene: TRBJ1-2; CDR3 protein: ASSQDQGNYGYT
V gene: TRBV14; J gene: TRBJ2-7; CDR3 protein: ASSPVAGGPNYEQY
V gene: TRBV28; J gene: TRBJ2-3; CDR3 protein: ASSFKRTDTQY
V gene: TRBV12-3/TRBV12-4; J gene: TRBJ2-2; CDR3 protein: ASSLGLDRSTGELF
V gene: TRBV6-9; J gene: TRBJ2-7; CDR3 protein: AISDSPKGISEQY
V gene: TRBV12-3/TRBV12-4; J gene: TRBJ2-5; CDR3 protein: ASSFRTGLETQY
V gene: TRBV27; J gene: TRBJ2-3; CDR3 protein: ASSLSGLAGGLVTDTQY
V gene: TRBV29-1; J gene: TRBJ2-3; CDR3 protein: SVEAREVTSGRLQSTDTQY
V gene: TRBV3-2; J gene: TRBJ2-2; CDR3 protein: ASSQEGQIHTGELF
V gene: TRBV7-2; J gene: TRBJ2-3; CDR3 protein: ASSLYTDTQY